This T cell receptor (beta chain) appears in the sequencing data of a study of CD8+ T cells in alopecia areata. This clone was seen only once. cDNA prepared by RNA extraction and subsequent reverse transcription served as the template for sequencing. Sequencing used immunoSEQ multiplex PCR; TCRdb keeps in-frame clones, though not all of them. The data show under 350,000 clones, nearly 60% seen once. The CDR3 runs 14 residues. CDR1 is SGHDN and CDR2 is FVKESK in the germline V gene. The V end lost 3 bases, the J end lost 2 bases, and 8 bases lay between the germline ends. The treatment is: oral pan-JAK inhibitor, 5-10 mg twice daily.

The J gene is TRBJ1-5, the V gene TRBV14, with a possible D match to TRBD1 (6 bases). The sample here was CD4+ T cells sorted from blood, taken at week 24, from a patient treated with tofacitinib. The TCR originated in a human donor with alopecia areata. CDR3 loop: CASSQSGGNQPQHF. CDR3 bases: TGTGCCAGCAGCCAGTCAGGGGGCAATCAGCCCCAGCATTTT.